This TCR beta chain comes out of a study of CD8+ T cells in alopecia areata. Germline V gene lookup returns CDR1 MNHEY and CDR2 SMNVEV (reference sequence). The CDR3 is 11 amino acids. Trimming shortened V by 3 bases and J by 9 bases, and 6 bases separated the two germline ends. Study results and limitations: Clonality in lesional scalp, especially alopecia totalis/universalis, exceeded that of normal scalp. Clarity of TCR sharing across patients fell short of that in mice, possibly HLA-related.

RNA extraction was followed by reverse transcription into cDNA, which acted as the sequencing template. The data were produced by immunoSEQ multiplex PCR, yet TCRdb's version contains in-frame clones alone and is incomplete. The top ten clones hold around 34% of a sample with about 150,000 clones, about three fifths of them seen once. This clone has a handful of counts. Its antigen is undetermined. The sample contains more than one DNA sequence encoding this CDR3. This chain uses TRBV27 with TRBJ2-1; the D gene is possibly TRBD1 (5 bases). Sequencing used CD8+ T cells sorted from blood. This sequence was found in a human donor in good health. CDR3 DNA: TGTGCCAGCAGTTTGGGGCCTGAGCAGTTCTTC. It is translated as CASSLGPEQFF.